One and the same sample provided the 20 T cell receptor beta chains below, sequenced in a study of T-cell memory formation after mild COVID-19 (dated by TCRdb to the early 2020s). The protocol used for the library was 5' RACE. Sequencing instrument: Illumina NovaSeq 6000. TCRdb trimmed public reads at Q25 via fastp, called clones via MiXCR and kept in-frame beta chains. Duplicate CDR3 protein sequences are folded into a single record with the most common DNA and genes. The sample contains 300,000 to 350,000 distinct CDR3 sequences, 13% of them found a single time. The ten largest make up roughly a fifth of the sample. Sequencing was done on a sample of PBMCs or a T cell subset sorted from them (not recorded which). The receptors come from a man aged 18 to 30 who had mild COVID-19 (a few samples of this study predate the infection). The sample titles of this study are shuffled in the database, so cell type and time point are left out; the donor was told from shared clones.

This clonotype was found a few times. This chain links TRBV7-2 with TRBJ1-2, with D possibly matching TRBD1 (5 bases). The germline V and J ends were trimmed by 2 bases and 14 bases, with 21 bases remaining between them. Germline V lookup: CDR1 SGHTA, CDR2 FQGNSA. The CDR3 length is 14 residues. This chain's CDR3 is CASSLLLHPAAGTF. DNA for the CDR3: TGTGCCAGCAGCTTACTTCTCCACCCCGCCGCAGGGACCTTC.

V usage is TRBV20-1 and J usage is TRBJ1-1; a weak D match, TRBD1 (6 bases). The germline V gene encodes CDR1 DFQATT and CDR2 SNEGSKA (reference sequence). The CDR3 extends over 15 amino acids. The V gene lost 1 base and the J gene lost 3 bases, with 15 bases spanning the gap. Here the CDR3 DNA reads TGCAGTGCTAGAGTGGGGGGGCAAGGGTACACTGAAGCTTTCTTT. This codes for CSARVGGQGYTEAFF.

This clonotype was detected many times. V and J are TRBV7-3 and TRBJ2-1, with 7 bases fitting TRBD2. The CDR3 extends over 11 amino acids. Germline lookup yields CDR1 SGHTA and CDR2 FQGTGA. Trimming took 5 bases from V and 10 from J; bases not matched to a gene: 2. CDR3 bases: TGTGCCAGCAGCCCCGGGGGGGAGCAGTTCTTC. Protein sequence: CASSPGGEQFF.

In this sample, this clonotype turned up a few times. The genes are TRBV2 and TRBJ2-7, with TRBD1 matching 8 bases. The CDR3 consists of 12 residues. Germline values: CDR1 SNHLY, CDR2 FYNNEI. The CDR3 spells CASSESPDRGRV. DNA of the CDR3: TGTGCCAGCAGTGAAAGCCCCGACAGGGGAAGGGTC.

V usage is TRBV7-8 and J usage is TRBJ1-4, with a weak D call TRBD1 (6 bases). The CDR3 extends over 13 amino acids. Between the trimmed V and J ends, which lost 4 bases and 6 bases, there was a span of 9 bases. CDR1 is SGHVS and CDR2 is FQNEAQ in the germline V gene. The CDR3 here is CASSWGQDEKLFF. The CDR3 nucleotides are TGTGCCAGCAGCTGGGGACAAGATGAAAAACTGTTTTTT.

The chain links TRBV7-9 to TRBJ1-2, with D possibly being TRBD1 (5 bases). The germline CDR1 and CDR2 sequences are SEHNR and FQNEAQ (reference sequence). V shed 4 bases and J shed 8 bases, with 11 bases lying between them. This CDR3 spans 12 amino acids. This CDR3 is CASSWAQGGYTF. The CDR3, as DNA: TGTGCCAGCAGCTGGGCTCAGGGAGGCTACACCTTC.

CDR3 residues: CSVEDLGIEHF. CDR3 nucleotides: TGCAGCGTTGAAGACCTAGGAATCGAGCATTTT. The V call is TRBV29-1, the J call TRBJ1-5; D not certain. Germline V CDR1 and CDR2: SQVTM, ANQGSEA. The CDR3 is made up of 11 amino acids. The V end was cut by 0 bases, the J end by 14 bases, with 11 bases between.

This clonotype was seen a handful of times. The gene calls are TRBV10-3 and TRBJ1-1; 8 nucleotides match TRBD1. Per germline, CDR1 ENHRY and CDR2 SYGVKD. CDR3 length equals 13 residues. J gave up 0 bases and V 11 bases, and 5 bases lay outside the gene matches. The chain's CDR3 is CALTTGVNTEAFF. The CDR3 nucleotides read TGTGCCTTAACGACAGGGGTGAACACTGAAGCTTTCTTT.

At least ten counts were recorded for this clonotype. This chain's CDR3 is CASSLGTGAYNEQFF. The CDR3 bases are TGCGCCAGCAGCTTAGGGACAGGGGCTTACAATGAGCAGTTCTTC. The chain carries TRBV5-1 and TRBJ2-1; TRBD1 agrees at 10 bases. The CDR3 is 15 residues long. The V and J ends lost 2 bases and 4 bases, in that order; junction bases with no gene match: 3. Germline V lookup: CDR1 SGHRS, CDR2 YFSETQ.

This clonotype was seen only a few times. The chain is built from TRBV12-3 or TRBV12-4 and TRBJ2-1, with TRBD1 matching 9 bases. Germline trimming cut 6 bases from V and 8 bases from J; bases unmatched to any gene: 17. CDR3 length: 17 amino acids. The DNA for the CDR3 is TGTGCCAGCAGATCGCGCGAGCCGGGACAGGGTACCCATGAGCAGTTCTTC. This encodes CASRSREPGQGTHEQFF.

The V gene is TRBV11-2, the J gene TRBJ2-3; possible D gene TRBD1, 5 bases. Germline V gene data show CDR1 as SGHAT and CDR2 as FQNNGV. The CDR3 is 14 amino acids. V lost 7 bases and J lost 1, with 12 bases in between. The CDR3, as DNA: TGTGCCAGCACCAGGGCTCCGCGCACAGATACGCAGTATTTT. This gives the protein CASTRAPRTDTQYF.

The V gene is TRBV29-1, the J gene TRBJ2-7, with 9 positions matching TRBD1. The V gene's germline CDR1 is SQVTM and CDR2 ANQGSEA. V shed 2 bases and J 4 bases; nucleotides not matched to a gene: 3. The CDR3 has 13 amino acids. In DNA, the CDR3 is TGCAGCGTTGAAACGGACAGGGGTTACGAGCAGTACTTC. Translated, it gives CSVETDRGYEQYF.

The J gene is TRBJ1-6, the V gene TRBV6-5; 7 positions match TRBD1. CDR3 size: 15 residues. V lost 2 bases and J lost 9; bases outside the gene matches: 7. Looked up from germline, CDR1 is MNHEY and CDR2 is SVGAGI. The CDR3: CASSYQGGVGSPLHF. DNA of the CDR3: TGTGCCAGCAGTTACCAGGGGGGTGTTGGTTCACCCCTCCACTTT.

J is TRBJ1-1 and V is TRBV6-5; 7 bases map to TRBD1. V was clipped by 6 bases and J by 6 bases; unmatched bases: 16. The CDR3 is 16 amino acids. Germline V gives CDR1 MNHEY, CDR2 SVGAGI. The DNA of the CDR3 is TGTGCCAGCAGCCGAACTGAACCGAACAGGGGCGCTGAAGCTTTCTTT. Encoded protein: CASSRTEPNRGAEAFF.

The V call is TRBV4-3, the J call TRBJ2-1, with TRBD2 identical over 11 bases. Germline V gene lookup returns CDR1 LGHNA and CDR2 YSLEER. Trimming at V came to 0 bases and at J to 6 bases, leaving 1 base not matched to a gene. The CDR3 covers 15 residues. The CDR3 protein is CASSQDSGGVNEQFF. The CDR3 coding sequence is TGCGCCAGCAGCCAAGATAGCGGGGGGGTCAATGAGCAGTTCTTC.

The J gene is TRBJ2-6, the V gene TRBV4-1; 8 positions match TRBD1. CDR1 is MGHRA and CDR2 is YSYEKL in the germline V gene. After removal of 0 bases from V and 2 bases from J, the junction contained 6 bases not matched to a gene. The CDR3 sequence is 18 residues long. The CDR3 coding sequence is TGCGCCAGCAGCCAAGAGCGACAGGGGTATGCTGGGGCCAACGTCCTGACTTTC. This codes for CASSQERQGYAGANVLTF.

This clonotype was counted only a few times. This chain connects TRBV9 to TRBJ2-5; D assignment may be TRBD1 or TRBD2 (5 bases each). This CDR3 comprises 16 residues. Germline lookup yields CDR1 SGDLS and CDR2 YYNGEE. V lost 0 bases and J lost 4, with 16 bases in between. This CDR3 reads CASSVGSGTFSETQYF. The CDR3 nucleotides read TGTGCCAGCAGCGTAGGGTCCGGGACGTTCTCAGAGACCCAGTACTTC.

The chain recombines TRBV7-9 with TRBJ2-5, with a tentative D call TRBD2 (6 bases). This CDR3 has 16 residues. V was trimmed by 5 bases and J by 4 bases, leaving 20 bases between them. In germline, CDR1 is SEHNR, CDR2 FQNEAQ (reference sequence). The CDR3 DNA follows: TGTGCCAGCAGCCGATCCCCACTAGCTACTCGAGAGACCCAGTACTTC. This gives the protein CASSRSPLATRETQYF.

The table lists this clonotype with a few counts. The chain links TRBV7-8 to TRBJ2-7; D could derive from TRBD1 or TRBD2 (5 bases each). CDR1 and CDR2 (germline): SGHVS, FQNEAQ. Trimming removed 4 bases from V and 4 bases from J, with 11 bases in between. CDR3 length: 13 residues. CDR3 amino acids: CASSSGPRYEQYF. The CDR3 nucleotides are TGTGCCAGCAGCTCGGGACCGAGATACGAGCAGTACTTC.

This clonotype was found a few times. This chain uses TRBV7-2 with TRBJ2-2, with D tentatively TRBD2 (6 bases). The CDR3 spans 14 residues. Trimming removed 3 bases at V and 4 bases at J, with 9 bases between. Germline CDR1 SGHTA, CDR2 FQGNSA. The CDR3 sequence is CASSFSGGTGELFF. The CDR3 DNA reads TGTGCCAGCAGCTTTTCCGGGGGCACCGGGGAGCTGTTTTTT.